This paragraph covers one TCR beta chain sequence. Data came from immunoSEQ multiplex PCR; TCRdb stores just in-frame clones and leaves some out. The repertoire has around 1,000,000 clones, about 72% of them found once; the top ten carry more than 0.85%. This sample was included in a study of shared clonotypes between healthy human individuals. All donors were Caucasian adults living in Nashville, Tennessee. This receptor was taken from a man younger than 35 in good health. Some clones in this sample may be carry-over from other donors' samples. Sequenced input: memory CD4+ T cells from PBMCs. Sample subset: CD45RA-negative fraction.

The CDR3 sequence is CATSRDLLSDGGGYTF. CDR3 coding DNA: TGTGCCACCAGCAGAGATCTGCTATCAGACGGAGGTGGCTACACCTTC. This sequence joins TRBV15 and TRBJ1-2; D unresolved. Trimming shortened V by 0 bases and J by 7 bases, and 18 bases separated the two germline ends. The CDR3 contains 16 residues. Germline assignment: CDR1 LNHNV and CDR2 YYDKDF (reference sequence).